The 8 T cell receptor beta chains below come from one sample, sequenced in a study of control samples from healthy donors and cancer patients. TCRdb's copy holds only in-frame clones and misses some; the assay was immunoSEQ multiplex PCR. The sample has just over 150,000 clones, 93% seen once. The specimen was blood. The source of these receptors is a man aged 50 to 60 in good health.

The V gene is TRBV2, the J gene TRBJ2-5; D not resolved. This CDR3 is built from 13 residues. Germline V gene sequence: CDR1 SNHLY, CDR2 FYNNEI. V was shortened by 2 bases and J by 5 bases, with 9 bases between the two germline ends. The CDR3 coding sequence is TGTGCCAGCAGTGAACTGCGTGGGGAGACCCAGTACTTC. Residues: CASSELRGETQYF.

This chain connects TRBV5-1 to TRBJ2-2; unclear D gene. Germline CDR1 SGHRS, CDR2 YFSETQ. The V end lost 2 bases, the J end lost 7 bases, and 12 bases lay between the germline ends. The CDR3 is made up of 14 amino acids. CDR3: CASSFQKVGGELFF. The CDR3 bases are TGCGCCAGCAGCTTTCAGAAGGTTGGCGGGGAGCTGTTTTTT. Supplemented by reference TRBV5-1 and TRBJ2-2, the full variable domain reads KAGVTQTPRYLIKTRGQQVTLSCSPISGHRSVSWYQQTPGQGLQFLFEYFSETQRNKGNFPGRFSGRQFSNSRSEMNVSTLELGDSALYLCASSFQKVGGELFFGEGSRLTVL.

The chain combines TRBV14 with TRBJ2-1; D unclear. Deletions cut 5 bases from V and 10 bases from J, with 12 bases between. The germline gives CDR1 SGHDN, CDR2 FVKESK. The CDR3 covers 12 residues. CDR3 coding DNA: TGTGCCAGCAGCTCGAGGATCGGGGAGCAGTTCTTC. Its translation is CASSSRIGEQFF. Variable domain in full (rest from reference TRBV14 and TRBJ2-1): EAGVTQFPSHSVIEKGQTVTLRCDPISGHDNLYWYRRVMGKEIKFLLHFVKESKQDESGMPNNRFLAERTGGTYSTLKVQPAELEDSGVYFCASSSRIGEQFFGPGTRLTVL.

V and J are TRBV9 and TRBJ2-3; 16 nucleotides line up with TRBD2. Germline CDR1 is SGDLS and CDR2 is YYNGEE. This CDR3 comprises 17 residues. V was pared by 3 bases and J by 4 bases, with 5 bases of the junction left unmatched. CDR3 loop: CASSAGLAGGPADTQYF. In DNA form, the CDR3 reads TGTGCCAGCAGCGCGGGACTAGCGGGAGGGCCAGCAGATACGCAGTATTTT.

CDR3 in DNA: TGTGCCAGTAGTCCCATAGCGGGAGGGATCACAGATACGCAGTATTTT. Protein: CASSPIAGGITDTQYF. The rearrangement joins TRBV19 to TRBJ2-3; the match to TRBD2 covers 11 bases. V trimming: 5 bases; J trimming: 2 bases; junction bases outside the gene matches: 6. The CDR3 consists of 16 residues. Germline V lookup: CDR1 LNHDA, CDR2 SQIVND (reference sequence).

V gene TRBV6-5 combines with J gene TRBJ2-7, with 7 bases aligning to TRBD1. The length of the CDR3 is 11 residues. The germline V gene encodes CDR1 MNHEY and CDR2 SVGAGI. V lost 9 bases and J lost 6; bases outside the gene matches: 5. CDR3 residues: CASRQGSEQYF. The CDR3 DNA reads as TGTGCCAGTAGACAGGGATCCGAGCAGTACTTC.

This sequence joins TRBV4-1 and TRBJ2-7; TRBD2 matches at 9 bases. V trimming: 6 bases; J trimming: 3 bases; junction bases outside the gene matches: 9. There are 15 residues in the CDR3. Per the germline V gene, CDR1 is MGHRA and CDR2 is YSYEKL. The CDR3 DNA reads TGCGCCAGCAGTTCAATTAGCGGGAGTCGCTACGAGCAGTACTTC. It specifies CASSSISGSRYEQYF.

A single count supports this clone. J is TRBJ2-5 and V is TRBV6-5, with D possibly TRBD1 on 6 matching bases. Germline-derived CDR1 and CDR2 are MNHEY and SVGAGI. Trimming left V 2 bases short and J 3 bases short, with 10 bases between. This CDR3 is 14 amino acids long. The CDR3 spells CASSYNRVKETQYF. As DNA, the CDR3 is TGTGCCAGCAGTTACAACAGGGTCAAAGAGACCCAGTACTTC.